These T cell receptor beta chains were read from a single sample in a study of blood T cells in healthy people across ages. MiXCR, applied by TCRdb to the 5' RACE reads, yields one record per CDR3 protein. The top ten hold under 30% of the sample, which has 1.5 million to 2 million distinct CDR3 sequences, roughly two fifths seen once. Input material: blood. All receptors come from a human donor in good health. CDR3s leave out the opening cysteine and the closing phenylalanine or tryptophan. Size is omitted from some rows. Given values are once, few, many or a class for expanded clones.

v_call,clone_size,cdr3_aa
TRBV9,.,ACSVVGRTQETQY
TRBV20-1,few,SASRLPFNEQF
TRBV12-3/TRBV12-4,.,ASSLGRGQGYSNQPQH
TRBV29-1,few,SVHLGISGANVLT
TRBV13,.,ASSLWGTGESHNEQF
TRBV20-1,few,SADYRGRGETQY
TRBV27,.,ASSLESWGGAYNSPLH
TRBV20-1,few,SARDLRGPYNSPLH
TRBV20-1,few,SARVRDRNYEQY
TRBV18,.,ASSPRLGDGYT